Listed below are T cell receptor beta chains from one sample, sequenced in a study of blood T cell repertoires in COVID-19. The protocol was immunoSEQ multiplex PCR, while the TCRdb copy is restricted to in-frame clones and leaves out a portion. The repertoire includes around 180,000 clones, approximately 87% of them detected once, and more than 20% sits in the top ten. Material for sequencing was peripheral blood. The receptors were sampled from a man aged 65 to 79 with active or convalescent COVID-19. The CDR3 runs from the conserved cysteine through the conserved F or W. A D gene is named only where the DNA matches it firmly.

j_call	cdr3_length	v_call	d_call	cdr3_aa
TRBJ2-3	15	TRBV9	NA	CASSVVAQGTDTQYF
TRBJ1-4	17	TRBV19	TRBD1	CASSIRTGPTANEKLFF
TRBJ1-2	18	TRBV14	TRBD1	CASSQSRTGSFRGYGYTF
TRBJ1-4	15	TRBV5-1	TRBD1	CASSLQGFGNEKLFF
TRBJ1-5	13	TRBV6-5	TRBD1	CASRGQGNQPQHF
TRBJ1-2	15	TRBV29-1	TRBD1	CSVEDRGRGVYGYTF
TRBJ2-7	14	TRBV19	TRBD1	CASSIRDRVDEQYF
TRBJ1-1	16	TRBV5-1	TRBD1	CASSPRTGGMNTEAFF
TRBJ1-2	16	TRBV5-1	TRBD1	CASSRNPGQGEVGYTF
TRBJ2-7	11	TRBV28	NA	CASSLRGEQYF
TRBJ2-7	14	TRBV18	TRBD2	CASSTGREAYEQYF
TRBJ2-1	14	TRBV6-4	TRBD1	CASSDPGQGNEQFF
TRBJ1-4	16	TRBV24-1	NA	CATSDRNGGKGEKLFF
TRBJ1-5	15	TRBV5-8	NA	CASSLRQGSNQPQHF
TRBJ2-2	16	TRBV19	NA	CATTQPGQANTGELFF
TRBJ1-5	14	TRBV10-1	NA	CASSDWGPPQPQHF
TRBJ2-3	16	TRBV6-6	NA	CASSYPAGPRTDTQYF
TRBJ1-1	13	TRBV9	NA	CASSVEKGSGAFF
TRBJ1-6	14	TRBV3-1/TRBV3-2	NA	CASSPQGTASPLHF
TRBJ2-1	14	TRBV7-3	NA	CASSLTSSYNEQFF
TRBJ2-1	13	TRBV5-1	TRBD1	CASSYGQVGFLFF
TRBJ2-6	14	TRBV5-1	TRBD2	CASNGGAGANVLTF
TRBJ2-7	13	TRBV30	TRBD1	CAWNSQGAYEQYF
TRBJ1-5	14	TRBV27	TRBD1	CASRGTGINQPQHF
TRBJ2-2	13	TRBV2	NA	CASSDGNTGELFF
TRBJ2-5	14	TRBV5-1	NA	CARSPAAFQETQYF
TRBJ2-4	13	TRBV5-1	TRBD2	CASSSAGDNIQYF
TRBJ1-1	13	TRBV11-3	NA	CASSWGLATEAFF
TRBJ2-6	15	TRBV19	NA	CASSIHRSGANVLTF
TRBJ2-7	16	TRBV7-9	TRBD2	CASSFSTSGKPYEQYF
TRBJ2-2	16	TRBV5-1	TRBD2	CASSLEAGGVTGELFF
TRBJ2-5	13	TRBV2	NA	CASSESGVETQYF
TRBJ1-3	16	TRBV7-6	TRBD1	CASSLSRRGPGNTIYF
TRBJ1-2	13	TRBV2	NA	CASALRGNYGYTF
TRBJ2-2	18	TRBV10-3	NA	CAISDIAWENVNTGELFF
TRBJ2-2	14	TRBV7-2	TRBD2	CASSLGLSAGELFF
TRBJ2-7	15	TRBV6-5	TRBD2	CASRLLAGGGYEQYF
TRBJ2-2	16	TRBV4-3	TRBD2	CASSRMTSGDTGELFF
TRBJ2-7	16	TRBV21-1	NA	CASSRQLAGSSYEQYF
TRBJ1-5	15	TRBV19	TRBD1	CASSMPGGSHQPQHF
TRBJ1-1	15	TRBV18	TRBD1	CASSPLSRGDTEAFF
TRBJ1-5	15	TRBV4-1	NA	CASSHTQGWNQPQHF
TRBJ1-1	13	TRBV6-5	NA	CASSPLGGTEAFF
TRBJ1-1	16	TRBV5-4	NA	CASSLGAGEGFDEAFF
TRBJ2-1	16	TRBV24-1	TRBD2	CATSDVAGGANNEQFF
TRBJ1-3	17	TRBV19	NA	CASSISGKGDPGNTIYF
TRBJ2-2	14	TRBV28	NA	CASSSSGGTGELFF
TRBJ2-1	17	TRBV11-2	TRBD2	CASSGTSGASSYNEQFF
TRBJ2-7	17	TRBV19	TRBD2	CASSSPGLAGGPYEQYF
TRBJ2-7	12	TRBV14	NA	CASSRTGYEQYF
TRBJ1-1	13	TRBV6-4	NA	CASSPGGVTEAFF
TRBJ2-2	19	TRBV14	NA	CASSQGYGAWRLGTGELFF
TRBJ2-1	14	TRBV5-1	NA	CASSPQSQANEQFF
TRBJ1-2	15	TRBV7-8	NA	CASSPGQSALGGYTF
TRBJ2-3	14	TRBV2	NA	CASSQTGITDTQYF
TRBJ1-6	15	TRBV11-3	NA	CASSKDSTNNSPLHF
TRBJ2-7	14	TRBV5-1	TRBD2	CASSLSGITYEQYF
TRBJ2-4	14	TRBV3-1/TRBV3-2	TRBD1	CASSQLDRGNIQYF